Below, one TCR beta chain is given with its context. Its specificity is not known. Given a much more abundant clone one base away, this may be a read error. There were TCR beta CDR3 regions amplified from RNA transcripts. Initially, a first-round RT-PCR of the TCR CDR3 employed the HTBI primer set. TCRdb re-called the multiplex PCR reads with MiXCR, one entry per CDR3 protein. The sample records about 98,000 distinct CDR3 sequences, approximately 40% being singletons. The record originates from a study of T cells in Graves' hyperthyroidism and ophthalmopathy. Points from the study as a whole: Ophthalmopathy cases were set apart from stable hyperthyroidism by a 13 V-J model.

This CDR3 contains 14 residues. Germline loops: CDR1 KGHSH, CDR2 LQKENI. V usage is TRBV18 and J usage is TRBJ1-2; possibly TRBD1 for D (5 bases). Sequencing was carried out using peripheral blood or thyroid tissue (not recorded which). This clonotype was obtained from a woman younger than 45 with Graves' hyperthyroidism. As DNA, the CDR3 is TGTGCCAGCTCACCATTGCGACAGCACTATGGCTGCACCTTC. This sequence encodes CASSPLRQHYGCTF.